A selection of T cell receptor beta chains follows, all from one sample in a study of technical replicates of blood from several donors. The repertoire was sequenced with immunoSEQ multiplex PCR; TCRdb's copy has only in-frame clones and lacks some. This sample has 60,000 to 65,000 clones; around 85% occur once, and the top ten carry 5.1%. What was sequenced was PBMCs. These TCRs come from a human donor in good health. Some clones in this sample may be carry-over from other donors' samples. Each CDR3 is given with its conserved first and last residue. D genes are given only for firm matches. Expanded clones get a size class; other rows say once, few or many, or leave the size out.

clone size: .; V gene: TRBV6-1; D gene: .; J gene: TRBJ1-5; CDR3 DNA: TGTGCCAGCACAACGCGTTATAGCAATCAGCCCCAGCATTTT; CDR3 protein: CASTTRYSNQPQHF
clone size: .; V gene: TRBV7-9; D gene: .; J gene: TRBJ2-5; CDR3 DNA: TGTGCCAGCAGCTTAGTCCTTGGGGCCGGAGAGACCCAGTACTTC; CDR3 protein: CASSLVLGAGETQYF
clone size: .; V gene: TRBV10-3; D gene: .; J gene: TRBJ2-7; CDR3 DNA: TGTGCCATCAGCGCGTCATCCTACGAGCAGTACTTC; CDR3 protein: CAISASSYEQYF
clone size: few; V gene: TRBV30; D gene: TRBD2; J gene: TRBJ2-5; CDR3 DNA: TGTGCCTGGAGTGGGCTAGCGGGAGGAGAGACCCAGTACTTC; CDR3 protein: CAWSGLAGGETQYF
clone size: .; V gene: TRBV11-3; D gene: TRBD1; J gene: TRBJ1-2; CDR3 DNA: TGTGCCAGGCGGACGACAGGGAACTATGGCTACACCTTC; CDR3 protein: CARRTTGNYGYTF
clone size: .; V gene: TRBV9; D gene: .; J gene: TRBJ1-1; CDR3 DNA: TGTGCCAGCAGCGTAGCTACAGGAGATCGGGTTTTCTTT; CDR3 protein: CASSVATGDRVFF
clone size: once; V gene: TRBV5-4; D gene: .; J gene: TRBJ1-2; CDR3 DNA: TGTGCCAGCAGCCCAGGGGCCGTAGGCGGCTATGGCTACACCTTC; CDR3 protein: CASSPGAVGGYGYTF
clone size: few; V gene: TRBV10-2; D gene: TRBD1; J gene: TRBJ1-1; CDR3 DNA: TGCGCCAGCAGGGACAGGGAGAACACTGAAGCTTTCTTT; CDR3 protein: CASRDRENTEAFF
clone size: .; V gene: TRBV7-2; D gene: .; J gene: TRBJ1-3; CDR3 DNA: TGTGCCAGCATCTATGACTCCTCTGGAAACACCATATATTTT; CDR3 protein: CASIYDSSGNTIYF
clone size: .; V gene: TRBV19; D gene: .; J gene: TRBJ2-2; CDR3 DNA: TGTGCCAGTAGTATAGATGGGGCATGGGACACCGGGGAGCTGTTTTTT; CDR3 protein: CASSIDGAWDTGELFF
clone size: once; V gene: TRBV10-3; D gene: .; J gene: TRBJ2-7; CDR3 DNA: TGTGCCATTCGGGACATAGGCTTTGACGAGCAGTACTTC; CDR3 protein: CAIRDIGFDEQYF
clone size: .; V gene: TRBV12-5; D gene: TRBD1; J gene: TRBJ2-2; CDR3 DNA: TGTGCTAGTGGTTTGACCCAGGGGGCTTACACCGGGGAGCTGTTTTTT; CDR3 protein: CASGLTQGAYTGELFF
clone size: .; V gene: TRBV25-1; D gene: .; J gene: TRBJ1-2; CDR3 DNA: TGTGCCAGCAGTGAATCCTGGGCTCTGGGCTACACCTTC; CDR3 protein: CASSESWALGYTF
clone size: .; V gene: TRBV7-2; D gene: TRBD1; J gene: TRBJ1-2; CDR3 DNA: TGTGCCAGCAGCCCAAGCTCCGGGACAGGGGGCAACTATGGCTACACCTTC; CDR3 protein: CASSPSSGTGGNYGYTF
clone size: .; V gene: TRBV10-2; D gene: .; J gene: TRBJ2-7; CDR3 DNA: TGCGCCAGCAGTGAGTCCGGACTTCCCAACGAGCAGTACTTC; CDR3 protein: CASSESGLPNEQYF
clone size: .; V gene: TRBV4-1; D gene: TRBD1; J gene: TRBJ2-1; CDR3 DNA: TGCGCCAGCAGCCCACAGGGGATGAGAGATGAGCAGTTCTTC; CDR3 protein: CASSPQGMRDEQFF
clone size: .; V gene: TRBV13; D gene: .; J gene: TRBJ2-7; CDR3 DNA: TGTCCTACAAAGGGGGTCCACGGCTACGAGCAGTACTTC; CDR3 protein: CPTKGVHGYEQYF
clone size: .; V gene: TRBV9; D gene: .; J gene: TRBJ2-3; CDR3 DNA: TGTGCCAGCAGCGTAGCGAGCGGAACGCAGTATTTT; CDR3 protein: CASSVASGTQYF
clone size: once; V gene: TRBV2; D gene: TRBD1; J gene: TRBJ1-5; CDR3 DNA: TGTGCCAGCAGTGGGGGCCAGGGGGTCCATCAGCCCCAGCATTTT; CDR3 protein: CASSGGQGVHQPQHF
clone size: .; V gene: TRBV6-1; D gene: TRBD2; J gene: TRBJ2-3; CDR3 DNA: TGTGCCAGCAGTGAAGGACTAGCACATACGCAGTATTTT; CDR3 protein: CASSEGLAHTQYF
clone size: .; V gene: TRBV5-1; D gene: .; J gene: TRBJ1-1; CDR3 DNA: TGCGCCAGCAGCCCCAGGGGTTGGACTGAAGCTTTCTTT; CDR3 protein: CASSPRGWTEAFF
clone size: .; V gene: TRBV14; D gene: .; J gene: TRBJ2-2; CDR3 DNA: TGTGCCAGCAGCCGAGGAGGAGGGGCCGGGGAGCTGTTTTTT; CDR3 protein: CASSRGGGAGELFF
clone size: .; V gene: TRBV7-8; D gene: TRBD1; J gene: TRBJ2-2; CDR3 DNA: TGTGCCAGCAGCTTTGGGGGGACAGGGAACACCGGGGAGCTGTTTTTT; CDR3 protein: CASSFGGTGNTGELFF
clone size: .; V gene: TRBV19; D gene: .; J gene: TRBJ1-3; CDR3 DNA: TGTGCCAGTAGTCGCAGGGAATCAGGAAACACCATATATTTT; CDR3 protein: CASSRRESGNTIYF
clone size: .; V gene: TRBV7-2; D gene: TRBD1; J gene: TRBJ1-3; CDR3 DNA: TGTGCCAGCAGCCCCGACAGGGTGGGAAACACCATATATTTT; CDR3 protein: CASSPDRVGNTIYF
clone size: .; V gene: TRBV9; D gene: TRBD1; J gene: TRBJ1-1; CDR3 DNA: TGTGCCAGCAGCGCTTTGACAGGGCTGAACACTGAAGCTTTCTTT; CDR3 protein: CASSALTGLNTEAFF
clone size: .; V gene: TRBV28; D gene: TRBD2; J gene: TRBJ2-1; CDR3 DNA: TGTGCCTGGGGGGGAGCAGGAGACAATGAGCAGTTCTTC; CDR3 protein: CAWGGAGDNEQFF
clone size: .; V gene: TRBV5-5; D gene: .; J gene: TRBJ1-1; CDR3 DNA: TGTGCCAGCAGCTACAGAAACATGAACACTGAAGCTTTCTTT; CDR3 protein: CASSYRNMNTEAFF
clone size: .; V gene: TRBV10-3; D gene: TRBD2; J gene: TRBJ2-1; CDR3 DNA: TGTGCCATCAGTGAGGCACACCCCGGAGCGGGATACAATGAGCAGTTCTTC; CDR3 protein: CAISEAHPGAGYNEQFF
clone size: .; V gene: TRBV11-2; D gene: .; J gene: TRBJ2-3; CDR3 DNA: TGTGCCAGCAGCTTAGGCGGGCCCCCAGATACGCAGTATTTT; CDR3 protein: CASSLGGPPDTQYF
clone size: .; V gene: TRBV5-8; D gene: .; J gene: TRBJ1-2; CDR3 DNA: TGTGCCAGCAGCCCGCCCGGGGCTAACTATGGCTACACCTTC; CDR3 protein: CASSPPGANYGYTF
clone size: .; V gene: TRBV4-1; D gene: .; J gene: TRBJ2-7; CDR3 DNA: TGCGCCAGCAGCCAAGGAGAAGGGGCTCTGTACGAGCAGTACTTC; CDR3 protein: CASSQGEGALYEQYF
clone size: .; V gene: TRBV2; D gene: .; J gene: TRBJ1-5; CDR3 DNA: TGTGCCAGCAGCCGTTTCCGGACAGATAGCAATCAGCCCCAGCATTTT; CDR3 protein: CASSRFRTDSNQPQHF
clone size: .; V gene: TRBV19; D gene: TRBD1; J gene: TRBJ2-5; CDR3 DNA: TGTGCCAGTAGAGGGGACAGAAAGGAGACCCAGTACTTC; CDR3 protein: CASRGDRKETQYF
clone size: few; V gene: TRBV11-3; D gene: TRBD2; J gene: TRBJ2-1; CDR3 DNA: TGTGCCAGCAGCTTAGACTTTTCCGGGGGGGCAGGTGCGAGTGAGCAGTTCTTC; CDR3 protein: CASSLDFSGGAGASEQFF
clone size: .; V gene: TRBV10-3; D gene: .; J gene: TRBJ2-7; CDR3 DNA: TGTGCCATCAGTCCCGGACAGAAAGACGAGCAGTACTTC; CDR3 protein: CAISPGQKDEQYF
clone size: .; V gene: TRBV13; D gene: .; J gene: TRBJ2-7; CDR3 DNA: TGTGCCAGCAGCCCCCTGCAGAATGACGAGCAGTACTTC; CDR3 protein: CASSPLQNDEQYF
clone size: .; V gene: TRBV29-1; D gene: .; J gene: TRBJ2-2; CDR3 DNA: TGCAGCGTTGTTAAGCCCGGACACAACACCGGGGAGCTGTTTTTT; CDR3 protein: CSVVKPGHNTGELFF
clone size: once; V gene: TRBV6-4; D gene: .; J gene: TRBJ1-5; CDR3 DNA: TGTGCCAGCACCCCAGGGATTAGCAATCAGCCCCAGCATTTT; CDR3 protein: CASTPGISNQPQHF
clone size: .; V gene: TRBV11-2; D gene: .; J gene: TRBJ2-7; CDR3 DNA: TGTGCCAGCAGACAAGTACCCTACGAGCAGTACTTC; CDR3 protein: CASRQVPYEQYF
clone size: .; V gene: TRBV5-1; D gene: TRBD1; J gene: TRBJ1-4; CDR3 DNA: TGCGCCAGCAGCTTGGGACAGGGGGGAGAAAAACTGTTTTTT; CDR3 protein: CASSLGQGGEKLFF
clone size: .; V gene: TRBV4-3; D gene: .; J gene: TRBJ1-1; CDR3 DNA: TGCGCCAGCAGCCCACAGCAGCTTAACACTGAAGCTTTCTTT; CDR3 protein: CASSPQQLNTEAFF
clone size: .; V gene: TRBV10-3; D gene: TRBD2; J gene: TRBJ2-7; CDR3 DNA: TGTGCCATCAGCCCCCGGACTAGCGGGGGAACCTACGAGCAGTACTTC; CDR3 protein: CAISPRTSGGTYEQYF
clone size: .; V gene: TRBV2; D gene: TRBD2; J gene: TRBJ2-2; CDR3 DNA: TGTGCCAGCAGGCCGGGACTAGCGGGGGGATATACCGGGGAGCTGTTTTTT; CDR3 protein: CASRPGLAGGYTGELFF
clone size: .; V gene: TRBV7-2; D gene: TRBD1; J gene: TRBJ2-7; CDR3 DNA: TGTGCCAGCAGCGTATCACAGGGGGCACGCGAGCAGTACTTC; CDR3 protein: CASSVSQGAREQYF
clone size: .; V gene: TRBV9; D gene: .; J gene: TRBJ2-1; CDR3 DNA: TGTGCCAGCAGACCTTCCGGGACATCGAATGAGCAGTTCTTC; CDR3 protein: CASRPSGTSNEQFF
clone size: .; V gene: TRBV9; D gene: TRBD1; J gene: TRBJ1-2; CDR3 DNA: TGTGCCAGCAGCCTGGAGGTGGGACAGGGGGCTGGTGGCTATGGCTACACCTTC; CDR3 protein: CASSLEVGQGAGGYGYTF
clone size: .; V gene: TRBV7-3; D gene: .; J gene: TRBJ2-5; CDR3 DNA: TGTGCCAGCAACCTTAGATTTCTCCCACAAGAGACCCAGTACTTC; CDR3 protein: CASNLRFLPQETQYF
clone size: medium-sized; V gene: TRBV10-3; D gene: TRBD1; J gene: TRBJ2-7; CDR3 DNA: TGTGCCATCGGAGACAGGGAACTCTACGAGCAGTACTTC; CDR3 protein: CAIGDRELYEQYF
clone size: .; V gene: TRBV7-9; D gene: .; J gene: TRBJ1-2; CDR3 DNA: TGTGCCAGCAGCCCCCTTTCCGGGGGTAACTATGGCTACACCTTC; CDR3 protein: CASSPLSGGNYGYTF
clone size: few; V gene: TRBV23-1; D gene: .; J gene: TRBJ1-1; CDR3 DNA: TGCGCCAGCGGGTCTTCTACAGGGATTAGGGAGAACACTGAAGCTTTCTTT; CDR3 protein: CASGSSTGIRENTEAFF
clone size: once; V gene: TRBV19; D gene: TRBD1; J gene: TRBJ1-3; CDR3 DNA: TGTGCCAGCACCGACAGACAGGGGGGGACTAGCTCTGGAAACACCATATATTTT; CDR3 protein: CASTDRQGGTSSGNTIYF